Measured by frequency, the clone carrying this TCR beta chain is medium-sized (0.01 to 0.1%). The entry originates in a study of human CD8 memory T cell subsets. It was UMI-labeled 5' RACE by which the TCR beta libraries were made. TCRdb reanalyzed the 5' RACE reads, giving one entry per CDR3 protein sequence and no DNA. Its table lists almost 9,500 distinct CDR3 sequences. Germline V CDR1 and CDR2: MGHRA, YSYEKL. This CDR3 comprises 13 residues. This receptor was taken from a human donor in good health. Source material: CD8+ T cells from PBMCs. This chain links TRBV4-1 with TRBJ1-6; TCRdb proposes TRBD1, but this gene call is untestable without DNA. This chain's CDR3 is CASSQWTDSPLHF.